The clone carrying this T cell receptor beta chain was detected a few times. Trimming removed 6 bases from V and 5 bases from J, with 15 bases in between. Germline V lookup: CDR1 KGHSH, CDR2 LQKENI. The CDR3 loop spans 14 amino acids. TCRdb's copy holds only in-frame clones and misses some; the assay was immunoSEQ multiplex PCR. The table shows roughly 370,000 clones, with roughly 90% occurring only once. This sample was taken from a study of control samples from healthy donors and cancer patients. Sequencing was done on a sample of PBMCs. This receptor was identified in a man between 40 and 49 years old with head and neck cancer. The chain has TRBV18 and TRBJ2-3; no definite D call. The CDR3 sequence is CASSLSSPGDTQYF. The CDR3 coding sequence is TGTGCCAGCTCTCTTAGCAGCCCAGGAGATACGCAGTATTTT.